The clone carrying this T cell receptor gamma chain has a handful of counts. The antigen remains unidentified. Other DNA sequences in the same sample also yield this CDR3. These data belong to a study of Vδ1+ human thymocytes. Study conclusions and caveats: In the thymus, TRG and TRD repertoires looked highly polyclonal with Gaussian CDR3 lengths.

The template was reverse-transcribed extracted RNA. Multiplex PCR used pooled V-gene forward primers and a constant-region reverse primer to amplify CDR3s. TCRdb re-identified clones in the multiplex PCR reads via CATT. The table has 20,000 to 25,000 gamma-chain clones, roughly 13% seen once. The CDR3 runs 15 residues. Germline-derived CDR1 and CDR2 are EGSNGY and YDSYNSKV. Trimming cost V 0 bases and J 1 base; bases outside gene matches: 2. After alphabeta T cell depletion, CD3+ Vdelta1+ Vdelta2- thymocytes were sorted. This clonotype originated in a child younger than two who had congenital heart surgery. V gene TRGV2 combines with J gene TRGJP2. Sequencing was carried out using Vdelta1+ gamma-delta thymocytes from the thymus. Subset specified: FACS-sorted CD3+ TCRalphabeta- TCRVdelta1+ TCRVdelta2- thymocytes. For the CDR3, the DNA is TGTGCCACCTGGGACGGGCCTAGTAGTGATTGGATCAAGACGTTT. Translation gives CATWDGPSSDWIKTF.